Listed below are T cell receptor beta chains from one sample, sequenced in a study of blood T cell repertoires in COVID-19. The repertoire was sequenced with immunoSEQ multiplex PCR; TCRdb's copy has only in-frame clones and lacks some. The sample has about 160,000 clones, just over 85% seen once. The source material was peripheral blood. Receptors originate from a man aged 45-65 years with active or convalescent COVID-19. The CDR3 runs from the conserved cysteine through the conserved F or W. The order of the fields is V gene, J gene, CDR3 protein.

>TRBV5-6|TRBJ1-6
CASSPDGDSPLHF
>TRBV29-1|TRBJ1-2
CSVAGQNYGYTF
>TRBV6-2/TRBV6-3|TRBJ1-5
CASSYRSRGASNQPQHF
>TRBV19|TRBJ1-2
CASSPAGINYGYTF
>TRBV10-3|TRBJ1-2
CAISGPIWDRGTYGYTF
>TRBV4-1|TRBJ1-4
CASSKNRGVEKLFF
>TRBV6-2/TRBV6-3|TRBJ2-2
CASSYRLAGAGGELFF
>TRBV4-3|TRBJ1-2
CASSQVGRGLGGYTF
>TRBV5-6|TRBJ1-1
CASSLRQEAFF
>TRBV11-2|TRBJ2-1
CASTDYAGEIDYYYNEQFF
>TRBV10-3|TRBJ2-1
CAISPGQNYNEQFF
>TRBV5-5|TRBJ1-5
CASSADRSQPQHF
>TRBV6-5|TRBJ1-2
CASSSARGMIYGYTF
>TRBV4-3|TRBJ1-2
CASSQIPGVTYGYTF
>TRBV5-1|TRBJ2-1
CASSRSGTSVNEQFF
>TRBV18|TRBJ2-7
CASSGQGEIDEQYF
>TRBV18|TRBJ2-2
CASSPPTLAGNAGELFF
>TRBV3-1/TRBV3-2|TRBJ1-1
CASSQAYRGRTEAFF
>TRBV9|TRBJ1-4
CASSVGSSPNEKLFF
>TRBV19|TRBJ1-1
CARRGLLENTEAFF
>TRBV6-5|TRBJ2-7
CASSYGGGRTYEQYF
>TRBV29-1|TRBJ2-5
CSVATSRETQYF
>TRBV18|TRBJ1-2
CASSPTPGQGNYGYTF
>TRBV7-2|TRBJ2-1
CASSLRPPGPVSYNEQFF